A selection of T cell receptor beta chains follows, all from one sample in a study of blood T cell repertoires in COVID-19. Libraries were prepared by immunoSEQ multiplex PCR; TCRdb keeps only in-frame clonotypes and omits some of them. The sample has some 220,000 clones; 75% to 85% are singletons. The sample was peripheral blood. The receptors originated from a woman in her 70s with COVID-19, enrolled during active disease. Each CDR3 is given with its conserved first and last residue. The order of the fields is V gene, J gene, CDR3 protein.

v_call: TRBV12-3/TRBV12-4; j_call: TRBJ1-5; cdr3_aa: CASSFGRNQPQHF
v_call: TRBV11-3; j_call: TRBJ1-2; cdr3_aa: CASSLGTGETLGGYTF
v_call: TRBV6-5; j_call: TRBJ1-1; cdr3_aa: CASSYSGGSDKAFF
v_call: TRBV6-6; j_call: TRBJ1-3; cdr3_aa: CASSYGGGQAGNTIYF
v_call: TRBV19; j_call: TRBJ1-2; cdr3_aa: CASRGTTNYGYTF
v_call: TRBV2; j_call: TRBJ1-1; cdr3_aa: CASGGGWITEAFF
v_call: TRBV2; j_call: TRBJ1-1; cdr3_aa: CASSDEQNTEAFF
v_call: TRBV19; j_call: TRBJ1-6; cdr3_aa: CASSMDRSYNSPLHF
v_call: TRBV6-2/TRBV6-3; j_call: TRBJ2-1; cdr3_aa: CASSSFGLDVGNEQFF
v_call: TRBV7-7; j_call: TRBJ2-2; cdr3_aa: CASSLGAGTGELFF
v_call: TRBV7-2; j_call: TRBJ2-1; cdr3_aa: CASSSGTSGPYNEQFF
v_call: TRBV6-5; j_call: TRBJ1-1; cdr3_aa: CAIPSGQLATEAFF
v_call: TRBV19; j_call: TRBJ1-4; cdr3_aa: CATGTGVKLFF
v_call: TRBV5-8; j_call: TRBJ1-2; cdr3_aa: CASSKTGGTVGYGYTF
v_call: TRBV5-8; j_call: TRBJ1-4; cdr3_aa: CASSLRPGTNEKLFF
v_call: TRBV30; j_call: TRBJ1-2; cdr3_aa: CACRTGTGYTF
v_call: TRBV28; j_call: TRBJ1-2; cdr3_aa: CASSLTGYYGYTF
v_call: TRBV5-6; j_call: TRBJ2-5; cdr3_aa: CASSLLTSGRSQYF
v_call: TRBV6-6; j_call: TRBJ1-1; cdr3_aa: CASIKSGGTEAFF
v_call: TRBV19; j_call: TRBJ2-7; cdr3_aa: CASSIAASGGPITYEQYF
v_call: TRBV4-3; j_call: TRBJ1-4; cdr3_aa: CASSQESGQGVEKLFF
v_call: TRBV6-6; j_call: TRBJ2-1; cdr3_aa: CASSYDPVVYNEQFF
v_call: TRBV19; j_call: TRBJ1-5; cdr3_aa: CASSIRVSDQPQHF
v_call: TRBV15; j_call: TRBJ2-2; cdr3_aa: CATSRAASGGGELFF
v_call: TRBV6-5; j_call: TRBJ1-5; cdr3_aa: CASSPKGLGNQPQHF
v_call: TRBV1; j_call: TRBJ2-3; cdr3_aa: CTSRRQGGSTDTQYF
v_call: TRBV7-2; j_call: TRBJ1-1; cdr3_aa: CASSLTQGALANTEAFF
v_call: TRBV7-2; j_call: TRBJ1-2; cdr3_aa: CASSPDREYGYTF
v_call: TRBV30; j_call: TRBJ1-5; cdr3_aa: CAWSLGAPGNQPQHF
v_call: TRBV5-1; j_call: TRBJ2-5; cdr3_aa: CASSSLSAITMETQYF
v_call: TRBV7-2; j_call: TRBJ1-5; cdr3_aa: CASSLTTGNNQPQHF
v_call: TRBV6-6; j_call: TRBJ1-2; cdr3_aa: CASRRAGYGYTF
v_call: TRBV5-4; j_call: TRBJ2-3; cdr3_aa: CASSLRRGIGGGTDTQYF
v_call: TRBV19; j_call: TRBJ2-1; cdr3_aa: CASSPRTRSHEFREQFF
v_call: TRBV9; j_call: TRBJ1-2; cdr3_aa: CASSPSSTAGTGGPKGYTF
v_call: TRBV5-1; j_call: TRBJ1-1; cdr3_aa: CASSVGQGLNTEAFF
v_call: TRBV6-5; j_call: TRBJ1-1; cdr3_aa: CASSSSRQGRTEAFF
v_call: TRBV5-1; j_call: TRBJ2-5; cdr3_aa: CASSQRGGAQETQYF
v_call: TRBV7-2; j_call: TRBJ2-3; cdr3_aa: CASSLGRSTDTQYF
v_call: TRBV5-4; j_call: TRBJ1-1; cdr3_aa: CASSLDREAFF
v_call: TRBV19; j_call: TRBJ1-1; cdr3_aa: CASSIVTGVAAEAFF